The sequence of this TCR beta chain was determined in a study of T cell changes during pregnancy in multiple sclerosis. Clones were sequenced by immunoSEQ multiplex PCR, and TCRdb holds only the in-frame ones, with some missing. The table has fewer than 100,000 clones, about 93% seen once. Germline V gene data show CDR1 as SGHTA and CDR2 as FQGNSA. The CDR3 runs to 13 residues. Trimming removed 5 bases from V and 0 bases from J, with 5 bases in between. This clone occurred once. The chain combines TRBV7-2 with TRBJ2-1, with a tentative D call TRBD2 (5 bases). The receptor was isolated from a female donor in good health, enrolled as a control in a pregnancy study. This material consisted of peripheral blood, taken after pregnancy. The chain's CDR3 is CASSGSSYNEQFF. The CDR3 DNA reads TGTGCCAGCAGCGGGAGCTCCTACAATGAGCAGTTCTTC.